This TCR beta chain was profiled in a study of beta chain features in type 1 diabetes (dated by TCRdb to 2016 to 2019). Some background on the complete study: Mean age, gender distribution, total cell number and subset yield were not different between patients and healthy donors. Naive and central memory subsets were obtained from all 28 donors, but regulatory and stem cell-like memory subsets were isolated from only 8 patients and roughly eight healthy donors. In the study, TCRB repertoires of sorted circulating CD4+ T cell subsets from recently diagnosed type 1 diabetes patients were compared with those of matched healthy donors. A total of 90 million to 130 million sorted cells were examined across all samples, and a strong correlation was observed between cell number per subset and RNA yield. Here is what the overall study found, with its caveats: HLA sub-analyses involved small numbers of individuals, so any influence of HLA type on TCRB rearrangement remained unresolved. Patients with type 1 diabetes made fewer insertions and deleted more nucleotides at VDJ recombination sites, implying thymic rearrangement abnormalities. Because cDNA was sequenced instead of genomic DNA, highly expressing activated cells could be over-represented, though the groups showed no difference in activation or CD3 levels. Shorter templates might be favored by PCR, yet because patient and control samples were amplified and corrected together, any such skew would affect both groups equally. Type 1 diabetes patients showed a moderate but significant shortening of TCRB CDR3 length in all four CD4+ subsets. Naive, central memory and regulatory TCRB repertoires appeared to be more alike among patients than among healthy donors.

The High Capacity cDNA Reverse Transcription Kit was used to reverse transcribe all of the isolated RNA, meaning that expressed TCRB transcripts were what got sequenced. Deep immunoSEQ sequencing was applied to naive, central memory and regulatory T cell samples, giving an average of roughly 3.5 million total reads per sample. After sorted cells were lysed in RLT buffer, RNA was extracted with DNase-treated RNeasy Micro or Mini kits, with the choice depending on cell number. To prevent cross-contamination, every cell subset was processed on its own, while patient and healthy donor samples were processed together. The immunoSEQ multiplex PCR was used to amplify TCRB sequences from cDNA, yielding 87-bp fragments that span the CDR3 region. The amplicons were sequenced using the Illumina HiSeq platform. The original methods were these. Synthetic template baselines were used to correct PCR bias computationally, reads within Hamming distance 2 were collapsed together, and singletons that could not be merged were discarded. Reads were aligned against IMGT so that V, D and J genes, CDR3 length and insertions or deletions at six rearrangement sites could be assigned. Clonotype counts were normalized to sorted cell number within each subset before computing true diversity and Gini coefficients with the tcR R package. The overlap coefficient, calculated on TCRB nucleotide sequences, was used to quantify repertoire sharing. As a proxy for the pre-selection repertoire, out-of-frame TCRB sequences from naive cells were analyzed. The source is immuneACCESS, and TCRdb retained only in-frame sequences with V and J called. Part of the clones is not carried over; for the studies checked, unresolved V genes explain less than half of this, and the remainder is unexplained. V and J calls and clone size come straight from that table; D and trimming were deduced from the DNA. A total of about 620,000 clones appear in this sample, around a sixth of them only once. The ten largest make up 0.09% to 0.095% of the sample.

Each donor gave one peripheral blood draw, averaging roughly 100 mL, which was collected into heparinised tubes. A BD FACSAria II was used to sort naive, central memory, regulatory and stem cell-like memory CD4+ T cells with a panel that included CD45RO, CCR7, CD25, CD127, CD95 and CD27. Every sorted population had a purity above 95%. Right away, PBMCs were isolated by Lymphoprep density gradient centrifugation and were stained directly, with no culture step. Samples were stained and sorted in pairs, with one healthy donor and one patient per experiment, so that batch effects were minimized. The CDR3 has 13 amino acids, counting the end cysteine and phenylalanine. The only DNA kept is the CDR3, 39 bases in frame from the first base. The germline V gene specifies SGHTA as CDR1 and FQGNSA as CDR2. Trimming removed 5 bases from V and 2 bases from J, leaving 9 bases between the germline ends. This clone was seen a handful of times. The target of this receptor is not known. No base quality values were provided; no much bigger clone lies one nucleotide off. Other nucleotide sequences in the sample specify the same CDR3.

Recombination connected TRBV7-2 to TRBJ1-2; no D gene call is confident. The receptor comes from a man younger than 35 in good health. Sequenced material: naive CD4+ T cells from blood. The cell subset or site label of this sample denotes: true naive CD4+ T cells. The DNA sequence is given as TGTGCCAGCAGCCCGACGGGCAACTATGGCTACACCTTC. Its translation reads: CASSPTGNYGYTF. Joined to the reference TRBV7-2 and TRBJ1-2 proteins, this CDR3 gives the full variable domain: GAGVSQSPSNKVTEKGKDVELRCDPISGHTALYWYRQSLGQGLEFLIYFQGNSAPDKSGLPSDRFSAERTGGSVSTLTIQRTQQEDSAVYLCASSPTGNYGYTFGSGTRLTVV.